The 3 T cell receptor beta chains below all came from one sample that was sequenced in a study of lymphopenia after photon versus proton radiotherapy. Using immunoSEQ multiplex PCR, the repertoire was profiled, and TCRdb retains in-frame clones only, with some absent. The sample contains some 17,000 clones, approximately 80% of which appear only once. Sequenced here: peripheral blood, sampled from a patient treated with proton-based radiotherapy. All receptors derive from a man in his 70s with pancreatic cancer.

CDR3 loop: CASGTGMNYNQPQHF. The CDR3 nucleotides read TGTGCCAGCGGCACTGGGATGAATTACAATCAGCCCCAGCATTTT. The V call is TRBV28, the J call TRBJ1-5; D is unclear. V lost 8 bases and J lost 3, with 17 bases in between. The CDR3 length is 15 residues. CDR1 MDHEN and CDR2 SYDVKM come from the germline V gene.

The chain employs TRBV29-1 and TRBJ2-6; D assignment may be TRBD1 or TRBD2 (6 bases each). Germline V CDR1 and CDR2: SQVTM, ANQGSEA. The CDR3 contains 16 residues. V gave up 6 bases and J gave up 5 bases, with 20 bases separating them. The CDR3 spells CSVTGGGDWRANVLTF. CDR3 DNA: TGCAGCGTGACAGGCGGCGGGGACTGGAGGGCCAACGTCCTGACTTTC. The full variable domain, its missing parts supplied by reference TRBV29-1 and TRBJ2-6, is SAVISQKPSRDICQRGTSLTIQCQVDSQVTMMFWYRQQPGQSLTLIATANQGSEATYESGFVIDKFPISRPNLTFSTLTVSNMSPEDSSIYLCSVTGGGDWRANVLTFGAGSRLTVL.

The chain couples TRBV4-1 to TRBJ1-2, with 8 positions matching TRBD1. V gave up 3 bases and J gave up 6 bases; unmatched junction bases: 15. The germline V gene has CDR1 MGHRA and CDR2 YSYEKL. The CDR3 is 17 residues long. The CDR3 spells CASSQEGTGSIMDGYTF. Here the CDR3 DNA reads TGCGCCAGCAGCCAGGAAGGGACAGGCTCAATAATGGATGGCTACACCTTC.